This entry lists 27 T cell receptor beta chains sequenced from one sample in a study of blood T cell repertoires in COVID-19. Only in-frame clones appear in the TCRdb table, and some are missing; sequencing was by immunoSEQ multiplex PCR. The sample lists about 240,000 clones; 87% were seen once. Specimen: PBMCs or T cells enriched from blood (not recorded which). The receptors were gathered from a woman in her twenties or thirties with acute COVID-19.

The chain has TRBV3-1 (or the pseudogene TRBV3-2) and TRBJ1-6; a possible D gene is TRBD1 (6 bases). Trimming took 3 bases from V and 4 from J, leaving 10 bases between them. Germline V gene lookup returns CDR1 LGHDT and CDR2 YNNKEL (reference sequence). The CDR3 contains 15 residues. CDR3 in DNA: TGTGCCAGCAGCCACCTAGGACAGTATAATTCACCCCTCCACTTT. Translation: CASSHLGQYNSPLHF.

This clone was seen a single time. The rearrangement links TRBV7-9 to TRBJ2-3; a weak D match, TRBD2 (6 bases). The V end lost 1 base, the J end lost 1 base, and 9 bases lay between the germline ends. The CDR3 extends over 15 amino acids. The germline CDR1 and CDR2 sequences are SEHNR and FQNEAQ (reference sequence). The CDR3 DNA reads as TGTGCCAGCAGCTTAGTGCGGGGACGCACAGATACGCAGTATTTT. Translating it yields CASSLVRGRTDTQYF.

Points on this clone: The sample has other DNA sequences that encode this CDR3 too. The J gene is TRBJ2-1, the V gene TRBV4-3, with 8 bases aligning to TRBD2. J gave up 2 bases and V 4 bases, and 1 base lay outside the gene matches. The CDR3 is made up of 14 amino acids. CDR1 LGHNA and CDR2 YSLEER come from the germline V gene. Here the CDR3 DNA reads TGCGCCAGCAGCCCGCGGGGGGCCTACAATGAGCAGTTCTTC. Protein: CASSPRGAYNEQFF.

The rearrangement uses TRBV5-6 and TRBJ2-3; the D gene is possibly TRBD1 (6 bases). The germline V and J ends were trimmed by 1 base and 1 base, with 7 bases remaining between them. The CDR3 is made up of 14 amino acids. Germline CDR1 is SGHDT and CDR2 is YYEEEE. The CDR3 protein is CASSLPGGTDTQYF. The CDR3 nucleotides are TGTGCCAGCAGCTTGCCAGGGGGCACAGATACGCAGTATTTT.

This sequence joins TRBV15 and TRBJ1-2; a possible D gene is TRBD1 (5 bases). The CDR3 runs to 13 residues. From germline, CDR1 is LNHNV and CDR2 YYDKDF (reference sequence). V was shortened by 8 bases and J by 6 bases, with 16 bases between the two germline ends. The DNA for the CDR3 is TGTGCCACCTCTGGACAATTTGGGGATGGCTACACCTTC. This sequence encodes CATSGQFGDGYTF.

V and J are TRBV15 and TRBJ1-2, with 9 bases fitting TRBD1. This CDR3 is built from 14 residues. J lost 2 bases, V lost 6 bases, and 4 bases had no gene match. The germline gives CDR1 LNHNV, CDR2 YYDKDF (reference sequence). The CDR3 DNA sequence: TGTGCCACCAGGAGGGACAGGGCAAACTATGGCTACACCTTC. Translating gives CATRRDRANYGYTF. The whole variable domain, filled in from reference TRBV15 and TRBJ1-2, reads DAMVIQNPRYQVTQFGKPVTLSCSQTLNHNVMYWYQQKSSQAPKLLFHYYDKDFNNEADTPDNFQSRRPNTSFCFLDIRSPGLGDTAMYLCATRRDRANYGYTFGSGTRLTVV.

The rearrangement links TRBV7-9 to TRBJ1-2; TRBD1 matches at 8 bases. The germline V gene has CDR1 SEHNR and CDR2 FQNEAQ (reference sequence). V was pared by 5 bases and J by 3 bases, with 2 bases of the junction left unmatched. The CDR3 is made up of 13 amino acids. The CDR3 DNA reads TGTGCCAGCAGCCAGGACAGGGACTATGGCTACACCTTC. It is translated as CASSQDRDYGYTF. The entire variable domain, with the rest obtained from reference TRBV7-9 and TRBJ1-2, is as follows: DTGVSQNPRHKITKRGQNVTFRCDPISEHNRLYWYRQTLGQGPEFLTYFQNEAQLEKSRLLSDRFSAERPKGSFSTLEIQRTEQGDSAMYLCASSQDRDYGYTFGSGTRLTVV.

The chain recombines TRBV19 with TRBJ1-2; D is undetermined. V was cut by 3 bases and J by 7 bases, with 12 bases left in between. The CDR3 is 13 residues long. Per germline, CDR1 LNHDA and CDR2 SQIVND (reference sequence). The CDR3 here is CASSMGRSGGYTF. CDR3 bases: TGTGCCAGTAGTATGGGAAGGAGCGGTGGCTACACCTTC.

The rearrangement links TRBV9 to TRBJ2-2, with 8 bases identical to TRBD1. Germline V lookup: CDR1 SGDLS, CDR2 YYNGEE. This CDR3 comprises 16 residues. V lost 4 bases to trimming and J lost 7 bases; unmatched junction nucleotides: 12. For the CDR3, the DNA is TGTGCCAGCAGCTACTCCCAGGGGGCGCCGGGCGGGGAGCTGTTTTTT. Protein: CASSYSQGAPGGELFF.

The sample holds a few counts of this clone. CDR3 amino acids: CASSLAGGDYEQFF. For the CDR3, the DNA is TGTGCCAGTAGTTTAGCGGGGGGGGACTATGAGCAGTTCTTC. The J gene is TRBJ2-1, the V gene TRBV19; the match to TRBD2 covers 11 bases. V was clipped by 5 bases and J by 8 bases; unmatched bases: 5. The CDR3 extends over 14 amino acids. Germline V gene lookup returns CDR1 LNHDA and CDR2 SQIVND (reference sequence).

The V gene is TRBV19, the J gene TRBJ1-5; D gene uncertain. Per the germline V gene, CDR1 is LNHDA and CDR2 is SQIVND (reference sequence). There are 15 residues in the CDR3. Trimming removed 6 bases at V and 1 base at J, with 13 bases between. The CDR3 spells CASRSRDRSNQPQHF. The CDR3 DNA is TGTGCCAGTAGATCCCGGGATAGAAGCAATCAGCCCCAGCATTTT.

V is TRBV19 and J is TRBJ1-5, with D perhaps TRBD1 (5 bases). The CDR3 runs to 17 residues. Germline V CDR1 and CDR2: LNHDA, SQIVND (reference sequence). V was pared by 1 base and J by 6 bases, with 19 bases between. In nucleotides, the CDR3 is TGTGCCAGTAGTATAGCCCCCCCTCTGCAGGGAGGTCAGCCCCAGCATTTT. Its translation: CASSIAPPLQGGQPQHF. Combining the CDR3 with reference TRBV19 and TRBJ1-5 gives the whole variable domain DGGITQSPKYLFRKEGQNVTLSCEQNLNHDAMYWYRQDPGQGLRLIYYSQIVNDFQKGDIAEGYSVSREKKESFPLTVTSAQKNPTAFYLCASSIAPPLQGGQPQHFGDGTRLSIL.

The CDR3 DNA reads as TGTGCCAGCAGCCTTAACGGGGGATCTGAAGCTTTCTTT. This sequence encodes CASSLNGGSEAFF. The gene calls are TRBV6-5 and TRBJ1-1; D is perhaps TRBD1 (5 bases). This CDR3 contains 13 residues. The V end lost 6 bases, the J end lost 6 bases, and 14 bases lay between the germline ends. The germline V gene encodes CDR1 MNHEY and CDR2 SVGAGI.

This clone was observed once. This chain connects TRBV6-2 or TRBV6-3 to TRBJ1-1, with 7 positions matching TRBD1. Germline assignment: CDR1 MNHEY and CDR2 SVGEGT. The CDR3 runs to 17 residues. Germline trimming cut 4 bases from V and 1 base from J; bases unmatched to any gene: 12. The CDR3 bases are TGTGCCAGCAGTTCCTTTACTAGACAGGGATCGAACACTGAAGCTTTCTTT. Protein sequence: CASSSFTRQGSNTEAFF.

This sequence joins TRBV11-2 and TRBJ2-7; 7 bases fit TRBD2. This CDR3 is built from 16 residues. Germline V gene sequence: CDR1 SGHAT, CDR2 FQNNGV. With V trimmed by 5 bases and J by 1 base, 11 bases remained unmatched. The CDR3 loop is CASSLHRTSESYEQYF. The DNA of the CDR3 is TGTGCCAGCAGCCTCCATCGAACTAGCGAATCCTACGAGCAGTACTTC.

The DNA of the CDR3 is TGTGCCAGCAGTTACTCCAGGGGCGAGAACACTGAAGCTTTCTTT. Its protein is CASSYSRGENTEAFF. This chain links TRBV6-5 with TRBJ1-1, with D possibly TRBD1 on 6 matching bases. CDR1 is MNHEY, CDR2 SVGAGI, per germline. The CDR3 extends over 15 amino acids. V was pared by 0 bases and J by 1 base, with 9 bases between.

The V and J genes are TRBV6-5 and TRBJ2-5; D gene ambiguous. This CDR3 spans 13 amino acids. Trimming took 2 bases from V and 5 from J, leaving 9 bases between them. Germline V gives CDR1 MNHEY, CDR2 SVGAGI. This CDR3 reads CASSYARLETQYF. The CDR3 nucleotides read TGTGCCAGCAGTTACGCCCGGTTGGAGACCCAGTACTTC.

This chain uses TRBV5-5 with TRBJ1-1; no reliable D call. V lost 1 base and J 1 base, leaving 11 bases between the germline ends. The CDR3 consists of 15 residues. CDR1 SGHKS and CDR2 YYEKEE come from the germline V gene (reference sequence). CDR3 sequence: CASSLSRPTNTEAFF. The CDR3 DNA reads TGTGCCAGCAGCTTGAGCAGGCCCACGAACACTGAAGCTTTCTTT.

The rearrangement joins TRBV10-1 to TRBJ1-1, with a tentative D call TRBD1 (5 bases). The CDR3 runs 13 residues. CDR1 is WNHNN, CDR2 SYGVQD, per germline (reference sequence). V was pared by 2 bases and J by 7 bases, with 11 bases between. CDR3 sequence: CASSEAQGNEAFF. The CDR3 DNA is TGCGCCAGCAGTGAGGCTCAGGGTAATGAAGCTTTCTTT.

This clone was counted only a few times. The chain recombines TRBV10-3 with TRBJ1-6, with D possibly being TRBD1 (5 bases). Trimming shortened V by 4 bases and J by 8 bases, and 12 bases separated the two germline ends. The CDR3 consists of 14 residues. Looked up from germline, CDR1 is ENHRY and CDR2 is SYGVKD. The CDR3 spells CAISGQGSYSPLHF. CDR3 coding DNA: TGTGCCATCAGTGGGCAGGGCAGCTATTCACCCCTCCACTTT.

V usage is TRBV10-3 and J usage is TRBJ1-1; tentative D call: TRBD1 (6 bases). Germline-derived CDR1 and CDR2 are ENHRY and SYGVKD. Trimming removed 2 bases at V and 4 bases at J, with 14 bases between. This CDR3 contains 15 residues. CDR3 DNA: TGTGCCATCAGTGAGGTCAGGGGATGTATCACTGAAGCTTTCTTT. Its protein is CAISEVRGCITEAFF.

This clone was seen only once. J is TRBJ1-4 and V is TRBV7-9; 7 bases are a match to TRBD1. Germline lookup yields CDR1 SEHNR and CDR2 FQNEAQ (reference sequence). This CDR3 contains 15 residues. Trimming took 5 bases from V and 0 from J; bases not matched to a gene: 3. The CDR3 protein is CASSPRGSTNEKLFF. CDR3 DNA: TGTGCCAGCAGCCCCAGGGGGTCAACTAATGAAAAACTGTTTTTT.

The chain joins TRBV15 to TRBJ2-3; D gene unclear. The CDR3 runs 12 residues. The germline V gene encodes CDR1 LNHNV and CDR2 YYDKDF (reference sequence). The V gene lost 0 bases and the J gene lost 5 bases, with 3 bases spanning the gap. CDR3 amino acids: CATSRDRDTQYF. The DNA for the CDR3 is TGTGCCACCAGCAGAGATAGAGATACGCAGTATTTT.

This clone has a handful of counts. The chain couples TRBV3-1 (or the pseudogene TRBV3-2) to TRBJ1-2; maybe TRBD1 (6 bases). CDR3 size: 14 residues. Germline CDR1 LGHDT, CDR2 YNNKEL (reference sequence). The ends were cut back, 4 bases at V and 2 bases at J, with 11 bases in the middle. The CDR3 nucleotides read TGTGCCAGCAGCCCATACAGGGACAACTATGGCTACACCTTC. Protein product: CASSPYRDNYGYTF.

V usage is TRBV7-9 and J usage is TRBJ2-1; 13 bases agree with TRBD2. The CDR3 length is 14 residues. CDR1 SEHNR and CDR2 FQNEAQ come from the germline V gene (reference sequence). Trimming took 4 bases from V and 13 from J; bases not matched to a gene: 7. The CDR3, as DNA: TGTGCCAGCAGCTCGAAAGGACTAGCGGGGGACCAGTTCTTC. Translated, it gives CASSSKGLAGDQFF.

This clone has only one observation. The chain employs TRBV7-8 and TRBJ2-7, with a possible D match to TRBD2 (6 bases). CDR1 and CDR2 from the germline V gene are SGHVS and FQNEAQ. Trimming stripped 4 bases from V and 0 bases from J, with 13 bases between. There are 15 residues in the CDR3. The CDR3 coding sequence is TGTGCCAGCAGCTCCTGGGACTTGAGCTCCTACGAGCAGTACTTC. Its protein product is CASSSWDLSSYEQYF.

This clone was seen just once. The chain is built from TRBV11-2 and TRBJ2-3; D remains ambiguous. This CDR3 region has 11 residues. V shed 2 bases and J shed 6 bases, with 3 bases lying between them. The germline V gene has CDR1 SGHAT and CDR2 FQNNGV. The CDR3 region is CASSLSDTQYF. CDR3 nucleotides: TGTGCCAGCAGCTTATCTGATACGCAGTATTTT.